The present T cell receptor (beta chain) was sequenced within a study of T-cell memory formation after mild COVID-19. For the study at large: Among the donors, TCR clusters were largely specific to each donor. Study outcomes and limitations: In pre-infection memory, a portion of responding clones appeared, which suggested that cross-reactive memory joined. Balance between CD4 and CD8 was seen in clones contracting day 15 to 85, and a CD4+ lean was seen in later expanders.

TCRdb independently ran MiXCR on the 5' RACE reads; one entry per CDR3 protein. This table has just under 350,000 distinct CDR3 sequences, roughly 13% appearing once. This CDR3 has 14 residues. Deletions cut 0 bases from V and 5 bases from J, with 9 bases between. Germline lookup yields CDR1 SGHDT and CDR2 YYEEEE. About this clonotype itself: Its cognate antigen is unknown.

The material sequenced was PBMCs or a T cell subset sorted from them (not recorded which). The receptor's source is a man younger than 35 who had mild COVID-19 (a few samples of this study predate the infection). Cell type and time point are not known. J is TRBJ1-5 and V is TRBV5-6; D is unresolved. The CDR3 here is CASSLAGVYQPQHF. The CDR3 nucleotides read TGTGCCAGCAGCTTGGCTGGGGTTTATCAGCCCCAGCATTTT.